Each of the 19 T cell receptor beta chains below was sequenced from the same sample in a study of T cells in Graves' hyperthyroidism and ophthalmopathy. RNA transcripts served as the template for amplifying TCR beta CDR3 regions. When the TCR CDR3 underwent first-round RT-PCR, the HTBI primer set was used. TCRdb itself ran the multiplex PCR reads through MiXCR, one entry per CDR3 protein. The repertoire holds approximately 700,000 distinct CDR3 sequences, with roughly 15% as singletons. The specimen was blood. These receptors all come from a man between 18 and 35 years old with Graves' hyperthyroidism.

This clonotype turned up a few times. The V and J genes are TRBV27 and TRBJ2-3; 12 bases line up with TRBD2. CDR3 length: 15 amino acids. The V and J ends lost 4 bases and 5 bases, in that order; junction bases with no gene match: 4. Germline CDR1 is MNHEY and CDR2 is SMNVEV (reference sequence). This chain's CDR3 is CASSSQTSGRDTQYF. The CDR3 bases are TGTGCCAGCAGTTCGCAGACTAGCGGGAGAGATACGCAGTATTTT.

In the case of this clonotype: One end of the junction fails to match germline, which may point to a read error. This sequence joins TRBV3-1 and TRBJ1-5; TRBD1 matches 8 bases. CDR3 length equals 14 residues. Germline V lookup: CDR1 LGHDT, CDR2 YNNKEL (reference sequence). The DNA for the CDR3 is TGTGCCAGCAGCCGGGACAGGTCGGCTCAGTCCCAGCATTTT. As protein: CASSRDRSAQSQHF.

This clonotype occurred many times. The chain carries TRBV6-2 or TRBV6-3 and TRBJ2-1; TRBD2 matches at 9 bases. With 2 bases clipped from V and 8 bases from J, the junction kept 10 bases outside the gene matches. Germline assignment: CDR1 MNHEY and CDR2 SVGEGT. CDR3 size: 16 residues. CDR3 sequence (DNA): TGTGCCAGCAGTTACGCTGTAGCGGGAGTGGGGTATGAGCAGTTCTTC. Protein: CASSYAVAGVGYEQFF.

This clonotype was seen repeatedly, ten times or more. V usage is TRBV7-6 and J usage is TRBJ2-7; TRBD2 agrees at 15 bases. V was pared by 3 bases and J by 7 bases, with 4 bases of the junction left unmatched. The CDR3 is 15 residues long. In germline, CDR1 is SGHVS, CDR2 FNYEAQ. The CDR3 here is CASSFRTSGRGEQYF. The CDR3 DNA follows: TGTGCCAGCAGCTTTAGGACTAGCGGGAGGGGTGAGCAGTACTTC.

The chain joins TRBV29-1 to TRBJ1-3; D is unclear. The germline V and J ends were trimmed by 4 bases and 2 bases, with 12 bases remaining between them. The CDR3 runs to 14 residues. Looked up from germline, CDR1 is SQVTM and CDR2 is ANQGSEA. The CDR3, as DNA: TGCAGCGTTGTTAGCGAAGGCGCTGGAAACACCATATATTTT. Translating gives CSVVSEGAGNTIYF.

This clonotype was seen at least ten times. The chain combines TRBV18 with TRBJ1-2; 8 nucleotides line up with TRBD1. V was clipped by 3 bases and J by 4 bases; unmatched bases: 16. Looked up from germline, CDR1 is KGHSH and CDR2 is LQKENI. This CDR3 has 18 residues. The CDR3 spells CASSPTPGTGFKLYGYTF. The CDR3 coding sequence is TGTGCCAGCTCACCGACGCCGGGGACAGGCTTTAAACTCTATGGCTACACCTTC.

J is TRBJ1-1 and V is TRBV6-1, with TRBD1 identical over 7 bases. The trim removed 5 bases at V and 0 bases at J, leaving 9 bases unmatched. Germline V gene data show CDR1 as MNHNS and CDR2 as SASEGT. The CDR3 covers 16 residues. In DNA, the CDR3 is TGTGCCAGCAGTCCGTCGGGGGGGACAGTGAACACTGAAGCTTTCTTT. Protein product: CASSPSGGTVNTEAFF.

The V call is TRBV9, the J call TRBJ2-2; D is uncertain. With 4 bases removed from V and 7 bases from J, the gap between germline ends came to 8 bases. The CDR3 length is 12 residues. The germline gives CDR1 SGDLS, CDR2 YYNGEE. The CDR3 reads CASSPEVGELFF. In nucleotides, the CDR3 is TGTGCCAGCAGCCCAGAGGTCGGGGAGCTGTTTTTT.

This clonotype has at least ten counts. The chain employs TRBV28 and TRBJ2-2, with D tentatively TRBD2 (5 bases). Trimming left V 2 bases short and J 6 bases short, with 10 bases between. CDR3 length: 14 residues. Germline loops: CDR1 MDHEN, CDR2 SYDVKM. The CDR3 sequence is CASSLVEGAGELFF. CDR3 coding DNA: TGTGCCAGCAGTTTAGTCGAGGGAGCCGGGGAGCTGTTTTTT.

The chain carries TRBV10-1 and TRBJ2-3; 7 nucleotides agree with TRBD2. The V and J ends lost 1 base and 3 bases, in that order; junction bases with no gene match: 4. The CDR3 sequence is 15 residues long. Germline V gene data show CDR1 as WNHNN and CDR2 as SYGVQD (reference sequence). The CDR3 nucleotides are TGCGCCAGCAGTGAGTTTCGCGGGAGAACAGATACGCAGTATTTT. It is translated as CASSEFRGRTDTQYF.

The CDR3 bases are TGTGCCACCAACTCTTTCAGCGGGAGCAATGAGCAGTTCTTC. Its protein product is CATNSFSGSNEQFF. V is TRBV6-1 and J is TRBJ2-1; 8 nucleotides align to TRBD2. The CDR3 spans 14 residues. Germline loops: CDR1 MNHNS, CDR2 SASEGT. The J segment lost 6 bases and the V segment lost 10 bases, leaving 11 bases of the junction unmatched.

This clonotype appeared many times. This chain links TRBV6-5 with TRBJ2-5; D possibly corresponds to TRBD1 (6 bases). With 0 bases removed from V and 5 bases from J, the gap between germline ends came to 7 bases. Germline V lookup: CDR1 MNHEY, CDR2 SVGAGI. The CDR3 is 13 residues long. The CDR3 DNA sequence: TGTGCCAGCAGTTACTCACAGGGCGAGACCCAGTACTTC. As protein: CASSYSQGETQYF.

V gene TRBV20-1 combines with J gene TRBJ2-1, with D possibly matching TRBD2 (6 bases). Germline values: CDR1 DFQATT, CDR2 SNEGSKA (reference sequence). The CDR3 loop spans 14 amino acids. V was clipped by 4 bases and J by 5 bases, with 15 bases between them. The CDR3 sequence: CSAKGLEYNNEQFF. The CDR3 DNA is TGCAGTGCTAAGGGACTGGAATATAACAATGAGCAGTTCTTC.

This clonotype occurred many times. V gene TRBV20-1 combines with J gene TRBJ1-1; no definite D call. V was clipped by 3 bases and J by 4 bases, with 21 bases between them. The CDR3 covers 16 residues. Germline V gene data show CDR1 as DFQATT and CDR2 as SNEGSKA (reference sequence). The CDR3 DNA reads TGCAGTGCTAGTCCCATCGACAAAAAGGAGGCCACTGAAGCTTTCTTT. Translating gives CSASPIDKKEATEAFF.

This clonotype has a count of ten or more. CDR3 region: CSGANGLAGDEQYF. CDR3 nucleotides: TGCAGTGGCGCGAATGGACTAGCGGGAGACGAGCAGTACTTC. The gene calls are TRBV20-1 and TRBJ2-7; TRBD2 matches at 13 bases. V was clipped by 7 bases and J by 5 bases; unmatched bases: 8. CDR1 is DFQATT and CDR2 is SNEGSKA in the germline V gene (reference sequence). CDR3 length: 14 amino acids.

The chain uses TRBV5-5 and TRBJ2-2; D gene uncertain. The V end was cut by 6 bases, the J end by 1 base, with 16 bases between. CDR1 is SGHKS and CDR2 is YYEKEE in the germline V gene (reference sequence). The CDR3 has 16 residues. Here the CDR3 reads CASTGDQRKNTGELFF. Here the CDR3 DNA reads TGTGCCAGCACCGGAGATCAGCGCAAGAACACCGGGGAGCTGTTTTTT.

This clonotype occurred a few times. The CDR3 spells CASSIGGQVGGYTF. The CDR3 nucleotides read TGTGCCAGTAGTATAGGCGGACAGGTGGGAGGCTACACCTTC. This sequence joins TRBV19 and TRBJ1-2, with 7 bases fitting TRBD1. This CDR3 is 14 amino acids long. CDR1 and CDR2 (germline): LNHDA, SQIVND (reference sequence). V dropped 1 base and J dropped 8; count of bases not matched to a gene: 7.

In its sample, this clonotype was seen many times. The rearrangement joins TRBV28 to TRBJ2-3, with TRBD2 matching 7 bases. CDR3 length: 17 residues. Germline lookup yields CDR1 MDHEN and CDR2 SYDVKM. The V and J ends lost 6 bases and 0 bases, in that order; junction bases with no gene match: 12. This chain's CDR3 is CASSRGTISGSTDTQYF. The DNA for the CDR3 is TGTGCCAGCAGCCGGGGGACTATTAGCGGAAGCACAGATACGCAGTATTTT.

Only a few counts were recorded for this clonotype. This chain uses TRBV6-6 with TRBJ2-7, with 7 nucleotides matching TRBD1. Trimming cost V 2 bases and J 5 bases; bases outside gene matches: 9. The germline V gene encodes CDR1 MNHNY and CDR2 SVGAGI (reference sequence). This CDR3 is built from 15 residues. The CDR3 spells CASSYPEGAAHEQYF. CDR3 nucleotides: TGTGCCAGCAGTTACCCTGAGGGGGCGGCGCACGAGCAGTACTTC.